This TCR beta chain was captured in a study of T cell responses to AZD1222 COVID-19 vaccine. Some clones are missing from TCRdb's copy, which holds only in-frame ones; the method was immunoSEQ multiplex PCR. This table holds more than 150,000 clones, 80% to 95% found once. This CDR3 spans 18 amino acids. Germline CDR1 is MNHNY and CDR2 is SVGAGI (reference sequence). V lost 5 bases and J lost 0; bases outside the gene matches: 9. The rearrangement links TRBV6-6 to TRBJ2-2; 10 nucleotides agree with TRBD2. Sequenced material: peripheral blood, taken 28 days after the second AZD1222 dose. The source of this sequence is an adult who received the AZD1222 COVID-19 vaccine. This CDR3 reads CASSPRSAGGPNTGELFF. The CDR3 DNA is TGTGCCAGCAGTCCTCGTTCAGCGGGAGGGCCGAACACCGGGGAGCTGTTTTTT.